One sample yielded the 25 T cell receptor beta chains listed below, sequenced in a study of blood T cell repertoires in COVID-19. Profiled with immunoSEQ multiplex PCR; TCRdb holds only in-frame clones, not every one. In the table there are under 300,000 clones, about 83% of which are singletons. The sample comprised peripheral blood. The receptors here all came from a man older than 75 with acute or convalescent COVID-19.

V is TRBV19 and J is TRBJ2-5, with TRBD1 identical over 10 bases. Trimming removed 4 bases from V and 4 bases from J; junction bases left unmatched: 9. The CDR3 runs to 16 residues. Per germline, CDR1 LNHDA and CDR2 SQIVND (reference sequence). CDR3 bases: TGTGCCAGTAGTACAAGGGGGACAGGGGCGGGAGAGACCCAGTACTTC. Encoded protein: CASSTRGTGAGETQYF.

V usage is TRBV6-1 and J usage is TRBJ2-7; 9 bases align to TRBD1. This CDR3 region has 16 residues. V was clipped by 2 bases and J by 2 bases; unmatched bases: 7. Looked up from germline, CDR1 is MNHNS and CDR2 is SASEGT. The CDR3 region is CASSEFGTGYPYEQYF. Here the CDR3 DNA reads TGTGCCAGCAGTGAATTTGGGACAGGGTACCCCTACGAGCAGTACTTC.

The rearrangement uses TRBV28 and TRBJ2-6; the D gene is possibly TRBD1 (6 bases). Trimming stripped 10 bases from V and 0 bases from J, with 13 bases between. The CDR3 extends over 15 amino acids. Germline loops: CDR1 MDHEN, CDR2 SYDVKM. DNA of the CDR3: TGTGCCACCCAGACGGACAGCTCTGGGGCCAACGTCCTGACTTTC. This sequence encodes CATQTDSSGANVLTF.

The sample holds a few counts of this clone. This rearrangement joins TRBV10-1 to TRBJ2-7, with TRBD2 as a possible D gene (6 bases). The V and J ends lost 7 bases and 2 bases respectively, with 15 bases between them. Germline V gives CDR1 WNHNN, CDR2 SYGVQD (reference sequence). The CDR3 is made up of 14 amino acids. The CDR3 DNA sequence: TGCGCCAGCAACTTAAGGACTAATCCCTACGAGCAGTACTTC. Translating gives CASNLRTNPYEQYF.

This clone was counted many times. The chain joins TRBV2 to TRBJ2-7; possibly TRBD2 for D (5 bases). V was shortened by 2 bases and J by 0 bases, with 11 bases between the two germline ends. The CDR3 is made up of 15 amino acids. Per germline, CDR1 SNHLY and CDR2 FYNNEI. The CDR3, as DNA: TGTGCCAGCAGTGAAAGCCAGCGGAGCTCCTACGAGCAGTACTTC. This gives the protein CASSESQRSSYEQYF.

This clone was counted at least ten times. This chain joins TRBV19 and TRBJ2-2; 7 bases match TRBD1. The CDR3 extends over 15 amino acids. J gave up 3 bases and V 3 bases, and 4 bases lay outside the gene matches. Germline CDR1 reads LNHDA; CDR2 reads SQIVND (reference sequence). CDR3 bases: TGTGCCAGTAGTATCGGGACAGAGTACACCGGGGAGCTGTTTTTT. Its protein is CASSIGTEYTGELFF.

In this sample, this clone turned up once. The DNA for the CDR3 is TGTGCCAGCAGCCTGGGACTCCTCTATGGCTACACCTTC. Protein product: CASSLGLLYGYTF. V gene TRBV3-1 (or the pseudogene TRBV3-2) combines with J gene TRBJ1-2; D is perhaps TRBD1 (5 bases). This CDR3 is built from 13 residues. Germline V gene data show CDR1 as LGHDT and CDR2 as YNNKEL (reference sequence). Trimming shortened V by 4 bases and J by 4 bases, and 10 bases separated the two germline ends.

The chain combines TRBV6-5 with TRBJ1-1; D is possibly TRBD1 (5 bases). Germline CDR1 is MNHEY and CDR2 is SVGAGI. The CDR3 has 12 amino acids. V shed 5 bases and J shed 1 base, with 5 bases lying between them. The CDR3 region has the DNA TGTGCCAGCAGTCAGGGGAACACTGAAGCTTTCTTT. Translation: CASSQGNTEAFF.

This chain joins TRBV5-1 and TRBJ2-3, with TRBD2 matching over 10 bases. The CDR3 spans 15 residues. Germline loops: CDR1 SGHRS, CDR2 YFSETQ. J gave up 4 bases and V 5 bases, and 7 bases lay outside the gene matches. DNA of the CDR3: TGCGCCAGCAGTTCTCTAGCGGGGGAAGCAGATACGCAGTATTTT. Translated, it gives CASSSLAGEADTQYF.

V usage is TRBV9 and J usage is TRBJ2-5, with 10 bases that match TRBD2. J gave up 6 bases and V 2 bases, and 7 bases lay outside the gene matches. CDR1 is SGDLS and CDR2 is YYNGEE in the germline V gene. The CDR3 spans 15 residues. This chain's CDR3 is CASSVEGTSVKTQYF. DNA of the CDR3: TGTGCCAGCAGCGTCGAAGGGACTAGCGTAAAGACCCAGTACTTC.

CDR3 amino acids: CASSYSGGVGANVLTF. The CDR3 bases are TGTGCCAGCAGTTACTCTGGCGGGGTTGGGGCCAACGTCCTGACTTTC. The chain joins TRBV6-5 to TRBJ2-6, with a weak D call TRBD2 (6 bases). V lost 0 bases and J lost 3, with 9 bases in between. Per the germline V gene, CDR1 is MNHEY and CDR2 is SVGAGI. There are 16 residues in the CDR3.

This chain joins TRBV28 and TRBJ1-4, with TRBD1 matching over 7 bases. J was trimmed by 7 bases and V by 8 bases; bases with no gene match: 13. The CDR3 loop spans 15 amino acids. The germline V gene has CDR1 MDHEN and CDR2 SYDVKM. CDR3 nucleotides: TGTGCCAGCGGTAGGGCACACAGGGGAGGTGAAAAACTGTTTTTT. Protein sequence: CASGRAHRGGEKLFF.

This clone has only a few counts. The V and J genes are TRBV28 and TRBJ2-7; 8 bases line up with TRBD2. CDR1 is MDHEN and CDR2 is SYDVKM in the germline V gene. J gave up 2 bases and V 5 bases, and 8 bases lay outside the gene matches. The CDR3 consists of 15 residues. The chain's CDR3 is CASSAFPGGTYEQYF. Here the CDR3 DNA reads TGTGCCAGCAGTGCCTTTCCGGGGGGGACCTACGAGCAGTACTTC.

CDR3 DNA: TGTGCCTGGAGTGTGGGGACTAGCGCTTACGAGCAGTACTTC. It yields the protein CAWSVGTSAYEQYF. This chain links TRBV30 with TRBJ2-7; 10 positions match TRBD2. The germline V gene has CDR1 GTSNPN and CDR2 SVGIG (reference sequence). V lost 0 bases to trimming and J lost 4 bases; unmatched junction nucleotides: 3. This CDR3 is 14 amino acids long.

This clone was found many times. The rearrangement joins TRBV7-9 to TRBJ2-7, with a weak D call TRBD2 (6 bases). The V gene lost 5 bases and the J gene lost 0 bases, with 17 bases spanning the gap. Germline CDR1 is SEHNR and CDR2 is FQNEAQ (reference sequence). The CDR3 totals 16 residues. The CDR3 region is CASSLFALAGSYEQYF. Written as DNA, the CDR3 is TGTGCCAGCAGCCTCTTTGCACTAGCCGGCTCCTACGAGCAGTACTTC.

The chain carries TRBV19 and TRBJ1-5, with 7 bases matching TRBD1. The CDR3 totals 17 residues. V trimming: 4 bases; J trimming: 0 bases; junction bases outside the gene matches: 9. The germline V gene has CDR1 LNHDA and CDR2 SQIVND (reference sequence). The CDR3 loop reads CASSKGTAGDSNQPQHF. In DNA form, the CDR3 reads TGTGCCAGTAGTAAAGGGACAGCGGGAGATAGCAATCAGCCCCAGCATTTT.

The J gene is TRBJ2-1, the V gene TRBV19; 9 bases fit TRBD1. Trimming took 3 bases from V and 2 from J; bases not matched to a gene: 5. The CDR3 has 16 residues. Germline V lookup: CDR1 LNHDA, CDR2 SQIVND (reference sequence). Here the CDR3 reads CASSIGGQGPYNEQFF. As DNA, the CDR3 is TGTGCCAGTAGTATCGGGGGACAGGGTCCCTACAATGAGCAGTTCTTC.

Here the CDR3 reads CASSIVGHDNQPQHF. CDR3 bases: TGTGCCAGTAGTATCGTGGGACACGATAATCAGCCCCAGCATTTT. The genes are TRBV19 and TRBJ1-5; D is possibly TRBD1 (6 bases). The ends were cut back, 3 bases at V and 4 bases at J, with 13 bases in the middle. CDR1 and CDR2 from the germline V gene are LNHDA and SQIVND (reference sequence). This CDR3 is built from 15 residues.

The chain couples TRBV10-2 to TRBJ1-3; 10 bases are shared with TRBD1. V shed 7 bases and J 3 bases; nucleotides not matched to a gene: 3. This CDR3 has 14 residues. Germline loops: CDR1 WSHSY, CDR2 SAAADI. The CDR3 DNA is TGCGCCAGCAAGACAGGGGGCGGTGGAAACACCATATATTTT. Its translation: CASKTGGGGNTIYF.

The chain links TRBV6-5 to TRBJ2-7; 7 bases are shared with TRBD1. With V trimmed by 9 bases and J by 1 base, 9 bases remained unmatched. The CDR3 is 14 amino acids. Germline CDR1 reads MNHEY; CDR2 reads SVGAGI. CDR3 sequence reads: CASTFSRGSYEQYF. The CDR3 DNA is TGTGCCAGTACCTTTAGCAGGGGGTCCTACGAGCAGTACTTC.

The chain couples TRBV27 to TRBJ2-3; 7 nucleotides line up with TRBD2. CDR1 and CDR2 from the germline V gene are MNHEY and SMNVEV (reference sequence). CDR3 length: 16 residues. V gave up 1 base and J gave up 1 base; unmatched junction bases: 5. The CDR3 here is CASSLLGLGGTDTQYF. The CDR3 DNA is TGTGCCAGCAGTTTATTAGGACTAGGAGGCACAGATACGCAGTATTTT.

CDR3 sequence reads: CASSEPGQGKGASYGYTF. The CDR3 DNA follows: TGTGCCAGCAGTGAACCGGGACAGGGAAAGGGAGCGAGCTATGGCTACACCTTC. The V and J genes are TRBV2 and TRBJ1-2; 9 bases are a match to TRBD1. The germline CDR1 and CDR2 sequences are SNHLY and FYNNEI. The CDR3 runs 18 residues. V lost 2 bases to trimming and J lost 4 bases; unmatched junction nucleotides: 14.

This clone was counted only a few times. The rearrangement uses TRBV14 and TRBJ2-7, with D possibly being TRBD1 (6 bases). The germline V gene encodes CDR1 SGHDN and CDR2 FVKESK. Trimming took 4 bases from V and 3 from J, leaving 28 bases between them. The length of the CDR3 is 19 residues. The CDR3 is CASSLIARRPGQPFYEQYF. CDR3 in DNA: TGTGCCAGCAGCCTCATCGCCAGGCGGCCAGGACAGCCTTTCTACGAGCAGTACTTC.

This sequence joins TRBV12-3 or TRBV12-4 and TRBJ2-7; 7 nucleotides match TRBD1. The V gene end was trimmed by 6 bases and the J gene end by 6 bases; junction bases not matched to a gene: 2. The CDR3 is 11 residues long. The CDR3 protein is CASRSGGEQYF. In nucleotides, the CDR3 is TGTGCCAGCAGGTCAGGGGGCGAGCAGTACTTC.

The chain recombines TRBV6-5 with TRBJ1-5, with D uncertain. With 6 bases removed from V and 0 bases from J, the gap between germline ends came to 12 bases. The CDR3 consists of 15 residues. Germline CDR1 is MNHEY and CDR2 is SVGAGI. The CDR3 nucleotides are TGTGCCAGCAGACCGACACGGGATAGCAATCAGCCCCAGCATTTT. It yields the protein CASRPTRDSNQPQHF.